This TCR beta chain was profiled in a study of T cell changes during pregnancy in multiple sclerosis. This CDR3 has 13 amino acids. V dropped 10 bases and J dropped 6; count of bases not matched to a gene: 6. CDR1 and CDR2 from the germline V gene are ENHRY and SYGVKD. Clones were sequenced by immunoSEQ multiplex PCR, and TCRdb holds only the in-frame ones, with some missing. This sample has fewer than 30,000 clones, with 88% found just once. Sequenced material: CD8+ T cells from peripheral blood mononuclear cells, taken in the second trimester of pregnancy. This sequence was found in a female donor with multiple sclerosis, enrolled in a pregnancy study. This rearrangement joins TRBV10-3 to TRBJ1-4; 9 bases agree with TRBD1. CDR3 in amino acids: CATRQGVDEKLFF. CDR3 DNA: TGTGCCACCAGACAGGGGGTCGATGAAAAACTGTTTTTT.